This T cell receptor (beta chain) was profiled in a study of blood T cell repertoires in COVID-19. V lost 1 base and J lost 7; bases outside the gene matches: 4. CDR1 MGHRA and CDR2 YSYEKL come from the germline V gene. CDR3 size: 15 residues. As processed by the authors: Reference gene primer amplification gave estimated nucleated cell counts. Repertoires were generated with immunoSEQ multiplex PCR, while TCRdb's copy carries only in-frame clones and drops some. Clone size and V and J calls were adopted from that table, with D and trimming inferred from the DNA. This sample carries 360,000 or so clones, about 88% of them seen once, and the ten largest clones take under 3%. Cohort 3 donors counted as recovered after two negative PCRs, clearance, or resolved symptoms.

The rearrangement links TRBV4-1 to TRBJ2-1; 10 bases agree with TRBD2. Material for sequencing was PBMCs or T cells enriched from blood (not recorded which). This receptor was taken from a woman aged 25 to 39 who had recovered from COVID-19. Here the CDR3 DNA reads TGCGCCAGCAGCCAAGCTAGCGGGGGTTGGAATGAGCAGTTCTTC. Its protein product is CASSQASGGWNEQFF.